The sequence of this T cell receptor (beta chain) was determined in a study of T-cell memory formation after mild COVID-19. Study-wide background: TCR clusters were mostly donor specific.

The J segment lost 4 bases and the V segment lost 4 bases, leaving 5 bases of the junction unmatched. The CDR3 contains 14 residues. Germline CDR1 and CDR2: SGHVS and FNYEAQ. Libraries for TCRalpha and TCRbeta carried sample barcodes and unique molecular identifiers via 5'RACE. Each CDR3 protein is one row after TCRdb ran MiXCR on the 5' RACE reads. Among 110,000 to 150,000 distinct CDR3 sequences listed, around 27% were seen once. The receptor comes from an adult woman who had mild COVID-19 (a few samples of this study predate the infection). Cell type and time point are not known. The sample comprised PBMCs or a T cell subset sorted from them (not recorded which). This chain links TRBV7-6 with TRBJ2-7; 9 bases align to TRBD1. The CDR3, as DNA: TGTGCCAGCAGCTCGGGGACAGGGATATACGAGCAGTACTTC. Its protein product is CASSSGTGIYEQYF.